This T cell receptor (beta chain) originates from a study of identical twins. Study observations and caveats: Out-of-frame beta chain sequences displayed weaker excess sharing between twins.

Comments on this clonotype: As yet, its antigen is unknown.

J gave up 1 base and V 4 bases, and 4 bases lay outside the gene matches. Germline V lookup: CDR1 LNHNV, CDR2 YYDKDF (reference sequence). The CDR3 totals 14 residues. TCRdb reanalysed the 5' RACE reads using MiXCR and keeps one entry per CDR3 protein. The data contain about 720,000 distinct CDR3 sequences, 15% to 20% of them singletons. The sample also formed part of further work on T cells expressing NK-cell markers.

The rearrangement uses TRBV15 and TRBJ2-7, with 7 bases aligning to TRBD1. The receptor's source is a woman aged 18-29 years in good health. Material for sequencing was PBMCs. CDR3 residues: CATSNRDSSYEQYF. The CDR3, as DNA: TGTGCCACCAGCAACCGGGACAGTTCCTACGAGCAGTACTTC.